The present T cell receptor beta chain was sequenced within a study of T cell changes during pregnancy in multiple sclerosis. This CDR3 is 14 amino acids long. V shed 5 bases and J shed 8 bases, with 15 bases lying between them. From germline, CDR1 is MDHEN and CDR2 SYDVKM. Sequencing used immunoSEQ multiplex PCR; TCRdb keeps in-frame clones, though not all of them. The sample includes tens of thousands of clones, roughly 90% of them seen just once. The input for sequencing was peripheral blood, taken in the first trimester of pregnancy. This TCR was recovered from a female donor in good health, enrolled as a control in a pregnancy study. The chain couples TRBV28 to TRBJ1-4, with unresolved D. The CDR3 DNA reads TGTGCCAGCAGTCCCCAAGGAGCCGGAGAAAAACTGTTTTTT. Protein product: CASSPQGAGEKLFF.